This T cell receptor beta chain is drawn from a study of blood T cell repertoires in COVID-19 (dated by TCRdb to the early 2020s). For context, the study as a whole: The collaborator samples originated in the United States, Italy and Spain and spanned the acute and convalescent phases of COVID-19. The material from the prospective study consisted of cDNA or gDNA derived from T cells, B-cell-depleted T cells, or PBMCs. Subjects who had been exposed to COVID-19, were actively infected with it, or had recovered from it provided the deeply sampled blood TCRbeta repertoires that made up the dataset. The repertoires were released in a freely available public database intended as a resource for research on the immune response to SARS-CoV-2. Samples were obtained from the ongoing ImmuneRACE study (first 160 participants) and from over a thousand subjects provided by 6 global collaborators. A de-identified subject ID, COVID-19 status, age in years and sex were almost always included in the sample metadata. Where available, HLA class I and class II types were taken from metadata supplied by the sample provider and were not determined by assay-based typing.

The immunoSEQ Assay, a bias-controlled multiplex PCR, was used to amplify TCRbeta CDR3 regions from genomic DNA. On the authors' methods: Within the assay, amplification of reference gene primers was used to estimate how many nucleated cells each sample contained. To quantify the absolute abundance of each unique TCRbeta CDR3 rearrangement, sequence reads were collapsed and filtered. Productive Simpson clonality was computed per sample as the square root of Simpson's diversity index over productive rearrangements. TCRdb stores this immuneACCESS table with in-frame sequences only. Part of the clones is absent; in the studies checked, under half of the shortfall reflects unresolved V genes, and no reason is known for the rest. The V and J calls and clone size were taken over from that table, and D and trimming were inferred from the DNA. The sample table contains over 200,000 clones; only one count was recorded for more than 75% of them. Together, the top ten hold 2% to 3% of the sample.

Points on this clone: Its antigen is currently not known. Base qualities are not recorded, but no much larger clone differs from it by a single base.

What the authors observed across the whole study: Clinical and demographic metadata were provided uncurated, with the amount varying by source and participant.

The collaborating institutions used their own protocols to collect whole blood in K2EDTA tubes. Collaborator samples were shipped for TCRbeta analysis as frozen whole blood, isolated PBMCs, or DNA extracted from either sample type. The trim is 4 bases for V and 4 bases for J, with a gap of 14 bases between the germline ends. CDR1 MDHEN and CDR2 SYDVKM were looked up in the germline V gene. The cysteine opens and the phenylalanine closes a CDR3 of 15 amino acids. Kept here is only the CDR3 DNA, which spans 45 bases and is read in frame from base 1. The chain joins TRBV28 to TRBJ2-1; a weak D assignment points to TRBD2 (5 bases agree). The origin of this receptor is a woman between 45 and 60 years old with acute or convalescent COVID-19. The specimen was peripheral blood. The CDR3 has the sequence CASSSRAGRYNEQFF. In nucleotides, the sequence is TGTGCCAGCAGTTCAAGGGCGGGCAGATACAATGAGCAGTTCTTC.